The T cell receptor beta chain described here comes from a study of HIV-infected patients and healthy controls. General study results and limits: CMV-associated CDR3s mostly grew nonsignificantly during therapy, while HIV-associated CDR3s declined significantly. Apparent post-therapy Gini recovery among HIV-infected patients was not reproduced with size-matched repertoires.

Losses at the gene ends were 1 base for V and 6 bases for J; bases not matched to a gene: 3. The CDR3 is 14 residues long. CDR1 is MGHRA and CDR2 is YSYEKL in the germline V gene. 450 to 600 ng RNA was reverse transcribed with alpha and beta constant-region primers. Each of the alpha and beta chains got its own library through chain-specific third strand synthesis with indices. TCRdb recomputed calls from the 5' RACE reads with MiXCR, one row per CDR3 protein. Seen here are about 15,000 distinct CDR3 sequences, 10% to 15% observed once, and the top ten hold 35% to 45%. This clonotype appeared many times. Its antigen is currently unknown. Follow-up blood was drawn about 14 weeks, roughly three months, after antiretroviral therapy began. All unsorted peripheral T cells were captured because whole blood was used without fractionation.

The rearrangement joins TRBV4-1 to TRBJ2-1; TRBD1 aligns across 7 bases. The sequence was obtained from an adult with HIV infection. The donor label of this sample is uncertain. The source material was blood, sampled during antiretroviral therapy. The CDR3 protein is CASSQVSGGNEQFF. The CDR3 DNA sequence: TGCGCCAGCAGCCAAGTCTCAGGGGGCAATGAGCAGTTCTTC.